The rows below give T cell receptor beta chains drawn from one sample of a study of cytomegalovirus exposure and HLA in healthy donors. Here immunoSEQ multiplex PCR was the method, and the copy in TCRdb shows in-frame clones only, minus some. The data hold about 110,000 clones, with approximately 71% observed a single time. The sequencing sample was made of PBMCs. The source is a man aged 35-49 years in good health and CMV-seronegative. The CDR3 runs from the conserved cysteine through the conserved F or W. Expanded clones get a size class; other rows say once, few or many, or leave the size out.

J: TRBJ2-2; V: TRBV27; size: .; CDR3: CASPQAGEPSGELFF
J: TRBJ1-6; V: TRBV5-4; size: .; CDR3: CASSLGRTGNSPLHF
J: TRBJ2-3; V: TRBV6-1; size: .; CDR3: CASSAVASTQYF
J: TRBJ2-6; V: TRBV4-1; size: .; CDR3: CASSQPGGTGANVLTF
J: TRBJ1-4; V: TRBV30; size: .; CDR3: CAWRSGNNEKLFF
J: TRBJ2-3; V: TRBV7-6; size: once; CDR3: CASSLTGGLGTDTQYF
J: TRBJ2-7; V: TRBV27; size: .; CDR3: CASSLSVSYEQYF
J: TRBJ1-2; V: TRBV5-6; size: .; CDR3: CASSSPGGVAGYTF
J: TRBJ1-1; V: TRBV28; size: .; CDR3: CAATGGQRTTEAFF
J: TRBJ2-1; V: TRBV5-1; size: .; CDR3: CASSLESPPRNEQFF
J: TRBJ2-5; V: TRBV4-3; size: .; CDR3: CASSHRGTDLQETQYF
J: TRBJ2-7; V: TRBV5-1; size: .; CDR3: CASSRTPGQGARGYEQYF
J: TRBJ1-1; V: TRBV29-1; size: few; CDR3: CSVARTGCEAFF
J: TRBJ1-1; V: TRBV11-3; size: .; CDR3: CASSLGQGTNTEAFF
J: TRBJ1-2; V: TRBV18; size: few; CDR3: CASSPRPPGQGAGYTF
J: TRBJ1-4; V: TRBV7-9; size: .; CDR3: CASSQDRGDEKLFF
J: TRBJ2-7; V: TRBV7-8; size: .; CDR3: CASSLGQGGGEQYF
J: TRBJ2-5; V: TRBV5-4; size: .; CDR3: CASRRQAEVMETQYF
J: TRBJ1-2; V: TRBV19; size: .; CDR3: CASSSQGLIYGYTF
J: TRBJ2-7; V: TRBV7-2; size: .; CDR3: CASSEGLAGGPGEQYF
J: TRBJ1-2; V: TRBV6-5; size: .; CDR3: CASSYSTGGINYGYTF
J: TRBJ1-2; V: TRBV9; size: .; CDR3: CASSVTGEIYGYTF
J: TRBJ2-2; V: TRBV7-9; size: .; CDR3: CASSLGGQGTGELFF
J: TRBJ1-5; V: TRBV4-3; size: .; CDR3: CASSQDLGARAHQPQHF
J: TRBJ2-1; V: TRBV5-4; size: once; CDR3: CASSPRGLGDSSEQFF
J: TRBJ2-1; V: TRBV2; size: .; CDR3: CASSETGSSSYNEQFF
J: TRBJ1-1; V: TRBV28; size: .; CDR3: CASSSGQGGVGRAFF
J: TRBJ2-7; V: TRBV19; size: .; CDR3: CASTTLTQGGSYEQYF
J: TRBJ2-2; V: TRBV7-2; size: .; CDR3: CASSFRNTGELFF
J: TRBJ2-5; V: TRBV28; size: .; CDR3: CASRLNGLGLEETQYF
J: TRBJ2-3; V: TRBV4-3; size: once; CDR3: CASSPGRGTDTQYF
J: TRBJ2-3; V: TRBV6-1; size: .; CDR3: CASSEPGFTDTQYF
J: TRBJ1-1; V: TRBV12-5; size: .; CDR3: CASGLGGRWTEAFF
J: TRBJ1-2; V: TRBV7-9; size: .; CDR3: CASSLLGGQGYGYTF
J: TRBJ2-7; V: TRBV30; size: .; CDR3: CAWSADRGPSYEQYF
J: TRBJ2-2; V: TRBV4-3; size: .; CDR3: CASSQDRTGELFF
J: TRBJ2-1; V: TRBV7-2; size: .; CDR3: CASSSQPGRMAEQFF
J: TRBJ2-7; V: TRBV4-3; size: .; CDR3: CASSQGQGSYEQYF
J: TRBJ2-7; V: TRBV6-6; size: .; CDR3: CASRGGAIHEQYF
J: TRBJ2-1; V: TRBV27; size: .; CDR3: CASSLYGLAGGAYNEQFF
J: TRBJ1-1; V: TRBV5-1; size: .; CDR3: CASSLGQGASEAFF
J: TRBJ1-2; V: TRBV6-5; size: .; CDR3: CASSRTQGARGYTF
J: TRBJ2-5; V: TRBV6-5; size: .; CDR3: CASTLGGTQYF
J: TRBJ1-4; V: TRBV5-6; size: .; CDR3: CASSLGQGYEKLFF
J: TRBJ2-1; V: TRBV7-6; size: once; CDR3: CASSLSLRRGSSYNEQFF
J: TRBJ2-3; V: TRBV7-3; size: .; CDR3: CASSPGWDRNTDTQYF
J: TRBJ1-4; V: TRBV28; size: few; CDR3: CASSLSTGPTSEKLFF
J: TRBJ2-3; V: TRBV10-3; size: .; CDR3: CAISDGQGRSKDTQYF
J: TRBJ2-1; V: TRBV9; size: few; CDR3: CASSPGGTSGVYNEQFF
J: TRBJ2-2; V: TRBV6-5; size: .; CDR3: CASSYSPSGYTGELFF
J: TRBJ2-2; V: TRBV5-1; size: .; CDR3: CASSFKERRTGELFF
J: TRBJ2-2; V: TRBV5-4; size: .; CDR3: CASSLVSSGGPNTGELFF
J: TRBJ1-2; V: TRBV5-1; size: few; CDR3: CASSADRGGYGYTF
J: TRBJ1-2; V: TRBV5-1; size: .; CDR3: CASSLGASGNGYPF
J: TRBJ1-6; V: TRBV7-6; size: .; CDR3: CASSLVSGYNSPLHF
J: TRBJ2-2; V: TRBV4-3; size: .; CDR3: CASSQTGTLPNTGELFF
J: TRBJ2-1; V: TRBV2; size: .; CDR3: CASRPDGTRFFSYNEQFF
J: TRBJ1-1; V: TRBV2; size: few; CDR3: CASTQNTEAFF